Listed below are T cell receptor beta chains from one sample, sequenced in a study of shared T cell receptors in the human thymus. Produced via immunoSEQ multiplex PCR; TCRdb's table is partial and in-frame only. This sample has about 380,000 clones, with 95% found just once. Source material: thymocytes. All receptors derive from a human donor. Each CDR3 is given with its conserved first and last residue. A D gene is named only where the DNA matches it firmly. Size is stated for part of the rows, as once, few or many counts, or as a class when the clone is expanded.

size,J,D,V,DNA,CDR3
.,TRBJ2-7,TRBD1,TRBV5-8,TGTGCCAGCAGCCCCCGGGACAGGGTAATCTACGAGCAGTACTTC,CASSPRDRVIYEQYF
.,TRBJ1-1,.,TRBV29-1,TGCAGCGTTCGCCGCCCCCCTGGGGACTCGAACACTGAAGCTTTCTTT,CSVRRPPGDSNTEAFF
.,TRBJ1-5,TRBD1,TRBV18,TGTGCCAGCTCACCTCATCCAGACAGGGGGAATGTTCAGCCCCAGCATTTT,CASSPHPDRGNVQPQHF
.,TRBJ2-1,TRBD2,TRBV27,TGTGCCAGCAGTCCCCGCGGACAGGGAAGGGGTTTAGCGGGAGGGTACTACAATGAGCAGTTCTTC,CASSPRGQGRGLAGGYYNEQFF
once,TRBJ2-2,.,TRBV7-3,TGTGCCAGCAGCCCCACCCACGACAGGAGAAACACCGGGGAGCTGTTTTTT,CASSPTHDRRNTGELFF
few,TRBJ1-5,TRBD1,TRBV19,TGTGCCAGTAGTATAGATCAGGGGGTCGGGAAACGCAATCAGCCCCAGCATTTT,CASSIDQGVGKRNQPQHF
once,TRBJ1-2,TRBD1,TRBV7-3,TGTGCCAGCAGCTACCGACAGGGTCGGGGCTACACCTTC,CASSYRQGRGYTF
.,TRBJ1-3,.,TRBV27,TGTGCCAGCAGTTCTCCCGGGACCCTTGGAAACACCATATATTTT,CASSSPGTLGNTIYF
.,TRBJ1-1,.,TRBV27,TGTGCCAGCACCCCTAGGAGGAATTGTGGCCTACCCACTGAAGCTTTCTTT,CASTPRRNCGLPTEAFF
.,TRBJ2-7,.,TRBV7-9,TGTGCCAGCAGCTTAGCGGGGGGGACAGGCTGCGAGCAGTACTTC,CASSLAGGTGCEQYF
.,TRBJ1-2,.,TRBV30,TGTGCCTGGGTCCCCAACAGTGGCCTTCCTTATGGCTACACCTTC,CAWVPNSGLPYGYTF
.,TRBJ1-3,.,TRBV19,TGTGCCAGTAGTAGGCGAGGGTTAGCTGGAAACACCATATATTTT,CASSRRGLAGNTIYF
.,TRBJ2-6,TRBD1,TRBV5-8,TGTGCCAGCAGCTTGGCAGGGGGACAGTCCTTCTCTGGGGCCAACGTCCTGACTTTC,CASSLAGGQSFSGANVLTF
few,TRBJ2-7,TRBD1,TRBV5-5,TGTGCCAGCAGCATCGGACAGGGGGTAGTCGAGCAGTACTTC,CASSIGQGVVEQYF
.,TRBJ2-1,TRBD2,TRBV29-1,TGCAGCGTTGATGGGCCTAGCGGGAGCGGGCGCTCCTACAATGAGCAGTTCTTC,CSVDGPSGSGRSYNEQFF
.,TRBJ1-2,TRBD1,TRBV5-6,TGTGCCAGCAGGAAGGGACAGGGGGCGGGTGGCTACACCTTC,CASRKGQGAGGYTF
.,TRBJ2-3,.,TRBV25-1,TGTGCCAGCAGTGAACGGAGTAGCCCGGAGGGTAAAGATACGCAGTATTTT,CASSERSSPEGKDTQYF
.,TRBJ2-7,.,TRBV5-1,TGCGCCAGCAGCTTGGGTGGGGGGTACTACGAGCAGTACTTC,CASSLGGGYYEQYF
.,TRBJ2-7,.,TRBV28,TGTGCCAGCAGGTACCCGGGTGGATCCTACGAGCAGTACTTC,CASRYPGGSYEQYF
.,TRBJ1-5,TRBD1,TRBV19,TGTGCCAGTAGTTCGACAGGGGTTGGCAATCAGCCCCAGCATTTT,CASSSTGVGNQPQHF
.,TRBJ1-4,.,TRBV7-9,TGTGCCAGCAGCAAGACGGGACAAAATGAAAAACTGTTTTTT,CASSKTGQNEKLFF
.,TRBJ2-7,TRBD1,TRBV11-2,TGTGCCAGCAGACACGTTCGACAGGGTCGGTACGAGCAGTACTTC,CASRHVRQGRYEQYF
.,TRBJ2-3,TRBD1,TRBV19,TGTGCCAGTAGTATAGAACAGGGGAGCAGCACAGATACGCAGTATTTT,CASSIEQGSSTDTQYF
.,TRBJ1-4,.,TRBV27,TGTGCCAGCAGTTCCATCAGGGGTAATGAAAAACTGTTTTTT,CASSSIRGNEKLFF
.,TRBJ1-5,.,TRBV13,TGTGCCAGCAGCTACAGGCCCGAGAATCAGCCCCAGCATTTT,CASSYRPENQPQHF
.,TRBJ2-7,TRBD1,TRBV11-2,TGTGCCAGCAGCTTAGTACAGGGGGGATCCTACGAGCAGTACTTC,CASSLVQGGSYEQYF
.,TRBJ2-7,.,TRBV7-9,TGTGCCAGCAGCTTAGCTGGGTGGCCAAACGAGCAGTACTTC,CASSLAGWPNEQYF
once,TRBJ2-1,.,TRBV14,TGTGCCAGCAGCTTGGGGGCCCGTGGGGGCAATGAGCAGTTCTTC,CASSLGARGGNEQFF
once,TRBJ2-7,.,TRBV10-3,TGTGCCATCAGTGAGTTTCGGGGTGAGTCTTTGGGGCGTCTCCGGAATGGGCAGTACTTC,CAISEFRGESLGRLRNGQYF
.,TRBJ2-7,.,TRBV10-2,TGCGCCAGCAATCGGGGGTTGGGCTCCTACGAGCAGTACTTC,CASNRGLGSYEQYF
.,TRBJ2-1,TRBD2,TRBV6-6,TGTGCCAGCAGCAGACAGAGCGGGAGGGACATCAATGAGCAGTTCTTC,CASSRQSGRDINEQFF
.,TRBJ1-4,TRBD1,TRBV7-9,TGTGCCAGCAGCTTATCCGGGACAGGGAATGAAAAACTGTTTTTT,CASSLSGTGNEKLFF
.,TRBJ2-7,.,TRBV11-2,TGTGCCAGCAGCTTAAATCAGGTTTCGAGCTCCTACGAGCAGTACTTC,CASSLNQVSSSYEQYF
.,TRBJ2-5,.,TRBV10-3,TGTGCCATCAGTAATGACAGGTTAGGCGAGACCCAGTACTTC,CAISNDRLGETQYF
.,TRBJ2-7,.,TRBV2,TGTGCCAGCAACCCTCCGACCTACGAGCAGTACTTC,CASNPPTYEQYF
few,TRBJ2-3,TRBD1,TRBV9,TGTGCCAGCAGCGTAGTCTCTACAGGGGATCGCACAGATACGCAGTATTTT,CASSVVSTGDRTDTQYF
.,TRBJ2-7,.,TRBV19,TGTGCCAGTAGTATAGATGGGCCCCACGACTACGAGCAGTACTTC,CASSIDGPHDYEQYF
.,TRBJ2-1,.,TRBV27,TGTGCCAGCTCACTTGGGCTAGAGCAGTTCTTC,CASSLGLEQFF
.,TRBJ2-7,.,TRBV6-5,TGTGCCAGCGGGGTGGGAGGGGGAAGGTCCTACGAGCAGTACTTC,CASGVGGGRSYEQYF